The rows below give T cell receptor beta chains drawn from one sample of a study of T cell repertoires in cytomegalovirus infection. TCRdb redid the calling of the reads with MiXCR, one entry per CDR3 protein. Among approximately 990,000 distinct CDR3 sequences listed, roughly 31% were seen once. Their antigens are not known. The sample in question was cultured CD8+ T cells from PBMCs, obtained from culture after CMV antigen stimulation. These receptors were collected from a human donor in good health (CMV status not recorded). Some clones in this sample may be carry-over from other donors' samples. CDR3s include the opening cysteine and the closing phenylalanine or tryptophan. A D gene is named only where the DNA matches it firmly. Size is stated for part of the rows, as once, few or many counts, or as a class when the clone is expanded.

D gene	V gene	clone size	J gene	CDR3 length	CDR3 DNA	CDR3 protein
TRBD2	TRBV7-3	few	TRBJ2-1	14	TGTGCCAGCAGTATGCGGGGGGGCCCCAATGAGCAGTTCTTC	CASSMRGGPNEQFF
TRBD1	TRBV7-9	few	TRBJ1-6	15	TGTGCCAGCAGCACTACTGGGACAGGGCCCACACCCCTCCACTTT	CASSTTGTGPTPLHF
.	TRBV25-1	.	TRBJ2-2	15	TGTGCCAGCAGAAGACAGGCCCCGAACACCGGGGAGCTGTTTTTT	CASRRQAPNTGELFF
.	TRBV6-1	few	TRBJ1-1	12	TGTGCCAGCAGTGCAACCTACACTGAAGCTTTCTTT	CASSATYTEAFF
TRBD2	TRBV7-2	.	TRBJ2-5	15	TGTGCCAGCAGCGCGGGGGGGGCGGGTCAAGAGACCCAGTACTTC	CASSAGGAGQETQYF
TRBD1	TRBV29-1	.	TRBJ2-7	11	TGCAGCGTTGAAGGTGACAGGGGGATCACTTTC	CSVEGDRGITF
TRBD2	TRBV7-3	.	TRBJ2-7	13	TGTGCCAGCGGGCGGGGGGTCGCCTACGAGCAGTACTTC	CASGRGVAYEQYF
.	TRBV10-3	.	TRBJ1-5	15	TGTGCCATCAGTGAAAGTTGGCAGGACCATCAGCCCCAGCATTTT	CAISESWQDHQPQHF
.	TRBV29-1	few	TRBJ2-3	12	TGCAGCGCACAAGTATACACAGATACGCAGTATTTT	CSAQVYTDTQYF
TRBD2	TRBV27	.	TRBJ2-3	16	TGTGCCAGCAGTTTCGTAGCGGGGGGGGGGACAGATACGCAGTATTTT	CASSFVAGGGTDTQYF
.	TRBV18	.	TRBJ1-5	15	TGTGCCAGCTCACCGGGACGGGGGCGGGTTCAGCCCCAGCATTTT	CASSPGRGRVQPQHF
TRBD1	TRBV28	few	TRBJ1-4	14	TGTGCCAGCACCCCGGGACAGCCAAATGAAAAACTGTTTTTT	CASTPGQPNEKLFF
TRBD1	TRBV9	.	TRBJ2-1	15	TGTGCCAGCAGCTTCTACGGACAGGGGGCGGATGAGCAGTTCTTC	CASSFYGQGADEQFF
.	TRBV5-1	.	TRBJ1-2	14	TGCGCCAGCAGCTGGACCGGCGGCGACTATGGCTACACCTTC	CASSWTGGDYGYTF
TRBD2	TRBV4-1	few	TRBJ2-2	16	TGCGCCAGCAGCGACGCCCCGGGGGGGGAAACCGGGGAGCTGTTTTTT	CASSDAPGGETGELFF
.	TRBV7-2	many	TRBJ2-3	9	TGTGCCACCGGAGATACGCAGTATTTT	CATGDTQYF
.	TRBV7-9	.	TRBJ1-5	14	TGTGCCAGCAGCGACCAGGGTTCCAATCAGCCCCAGCATTTT	CASSDQGSNQPQHF